Listed here is a single T cell receptor (beta chain). A much larger clone differs from this one at a single base, so this may be a read error. This record comes from a study of blood T cell repertoires in COVID-19. TCRdb keeps only in-frame clones here, not all; method: immunoSEQ multiplex PCR. The data show about 340,000 clones, approximately 87% seen once. The sequencing input was peripheral blood. The TCR sequence derives from a woman aged 45-60 years with COVID-19, enrolled during active disease.

The CDR3 coding sequence is TGCGCCAGCAGCCGGACAGGGGGCAATCAGCCCCAGCATTTT. It yields the protein CASSRTGGNQPQHF. The chain has TRBV5-1 and TRBJ1-5; 9 nucleotides agree with TRBD1. This CDR3 is 14 amino acids long. From germline, CDR1 is SGHRS and CDR2 YFSETQ. V shed 4 bases and J 2 bases; nucleotides not matched to a gene: 1. Using reference TRBV5-1 and TRBJ1-5 for the parts outside the CDR3, the full variable domain is KAGVTQTPRYLIKTRGQQVTLSCSPISGHRSVSWYQQTPGQGLQFLFEYFSETQRNKGNFPGRFSGRQFSNSRSEMNVSTLELGDSALYLCASSRTGGNQPQHFGDGTRLSIL.